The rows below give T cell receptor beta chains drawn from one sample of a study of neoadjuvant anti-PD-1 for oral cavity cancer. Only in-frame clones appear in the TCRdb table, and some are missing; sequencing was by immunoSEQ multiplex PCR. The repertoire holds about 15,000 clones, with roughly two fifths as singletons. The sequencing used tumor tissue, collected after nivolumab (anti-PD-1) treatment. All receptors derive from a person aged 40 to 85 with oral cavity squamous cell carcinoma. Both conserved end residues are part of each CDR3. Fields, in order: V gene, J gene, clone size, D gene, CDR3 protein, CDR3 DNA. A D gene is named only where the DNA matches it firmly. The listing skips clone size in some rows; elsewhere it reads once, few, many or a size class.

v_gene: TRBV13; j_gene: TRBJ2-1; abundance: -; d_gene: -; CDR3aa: CASSLGGSYNEQFF; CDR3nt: TGTGCCAGCAGCTTAGGTGGCTCCTACAATGAGCAGTTCTTC
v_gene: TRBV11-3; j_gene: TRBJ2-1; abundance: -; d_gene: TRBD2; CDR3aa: CASSFSGGAAMEQFF; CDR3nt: TGTGCCAGCAGCTTTAGCGGGGGGGCCGCCATGGAGCAGTTCTTC
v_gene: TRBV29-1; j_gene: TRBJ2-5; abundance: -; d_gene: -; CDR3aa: CSVEGQAQETQYF; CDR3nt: TGCAGCGTTGAGGGCCAGGCCCAAGAGACCCAGTACTTC
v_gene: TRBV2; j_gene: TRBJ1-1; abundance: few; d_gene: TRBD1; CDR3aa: CASSVDRGSPEAFF; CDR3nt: TGTGCCAGCAGCGTGGACAGGGGGTCGCCTGAAGCTTTCTTT
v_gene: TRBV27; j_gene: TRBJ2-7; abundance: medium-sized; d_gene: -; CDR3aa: CASSLEPTGTSYEQYF; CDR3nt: TGTGCCAGCAGTTTAGAACCTACAGGGACCTCCTACGAGCAGTACTTC
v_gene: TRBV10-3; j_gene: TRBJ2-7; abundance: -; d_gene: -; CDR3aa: CAISESDSLKPLGEQYF; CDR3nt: TGTGCCATCAGTGAGTCGGACAGCCTGAAACCGTTAGGCGAGCAGTACTTC
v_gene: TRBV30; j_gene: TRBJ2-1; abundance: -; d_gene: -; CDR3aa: CAWRRYNEQFF; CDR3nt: TGTGCCTGGCGCAGATACAATGAGCAGTTCTTC
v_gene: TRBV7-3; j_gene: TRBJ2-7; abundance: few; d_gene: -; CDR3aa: CASSLNAAGAGDEQYF; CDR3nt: TGTGCCAGCAGCTTAAACGCCGCCGGGGCAGGTGACGAGCAGTACTTC
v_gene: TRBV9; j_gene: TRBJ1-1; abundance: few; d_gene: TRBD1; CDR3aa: CASSAGQTGGGDTEAFF; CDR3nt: TGTGCCAGCAGCGCGGGGCAGACAGGGGGCGGCGACACTGAAGCTTTCTTT
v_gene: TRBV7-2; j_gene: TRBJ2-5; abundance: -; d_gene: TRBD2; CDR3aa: CASSLDWLAGGVPQYF; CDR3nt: TGTGCCAGCAGCTTAGATTGGCTAGCGGGGGGAGTGCCCCAGTACTTC
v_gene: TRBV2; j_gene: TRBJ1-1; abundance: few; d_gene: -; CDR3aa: CASSLDVEAFF; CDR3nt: TGTGCCAGCAGCTTGGACGTTGAAGCTTTCTTT
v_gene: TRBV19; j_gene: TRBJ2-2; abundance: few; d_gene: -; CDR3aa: CASSAGVAGELFF; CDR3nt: TGTGCCAGTAGTGCAGGGGTGGCCGGGGAGCTGTTTTTT
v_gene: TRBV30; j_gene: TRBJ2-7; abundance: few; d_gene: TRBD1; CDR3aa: CAWRTPGQVLSEQYF; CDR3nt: TGTGCCTGGAGGACTCCGGGACAGGTACTTTCGGAGCAGTACTTC
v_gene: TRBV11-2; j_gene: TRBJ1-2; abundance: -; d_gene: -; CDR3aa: CASSNSGNYGYTF; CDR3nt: TGTGCCAGCAGCAATTCGGGAAACTATGGCTACACCTTC
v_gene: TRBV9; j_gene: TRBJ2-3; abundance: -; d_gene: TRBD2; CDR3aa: CASSVGLAGGDTDTQYF; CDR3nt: TGTGCCAGCAGCGTCGGGCTAGCGGGGGGGGACACAGATACGCAGTATTTT
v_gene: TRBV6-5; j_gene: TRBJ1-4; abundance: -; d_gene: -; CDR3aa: CASSLKRGEKLFF; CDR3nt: TGTGCCAGCAGCCTCAAAAGGGGTGAAAAACTGTTTTTT
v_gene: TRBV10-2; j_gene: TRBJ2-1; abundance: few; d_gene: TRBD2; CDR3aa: CASSVQGLAGYSEQFF; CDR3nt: TGCGCCAGCAGTGTCCAGGGACTAGCGGGGTACAGTGAGCAGTTCTTC
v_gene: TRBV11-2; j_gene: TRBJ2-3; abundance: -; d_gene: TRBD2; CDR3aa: CASSFGGVGANTQYF; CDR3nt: TGTGCCAGCAGCTTCGGGGGGGTGGGTGCAAATACGCAGTATTTT
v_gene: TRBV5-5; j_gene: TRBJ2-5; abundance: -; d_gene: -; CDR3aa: CASSLQGSFRETQYF; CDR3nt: TGTGCCAGCAGCTTACAGGGAAGTTTTAGGGAGACCCAGTACTTC
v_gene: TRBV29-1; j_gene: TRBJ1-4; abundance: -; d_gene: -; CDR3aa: CSVEKLGPNNEKLFF; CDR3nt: TGCAGCGTTGAAAAATTGGGACCCAATAATGAAAAACTGTTTTTT
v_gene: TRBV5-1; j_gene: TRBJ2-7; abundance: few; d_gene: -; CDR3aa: CASSLEHGPSHF; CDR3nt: TGCGCCAGCAGCTTGGAACACGGTCCCTCGCACTTC
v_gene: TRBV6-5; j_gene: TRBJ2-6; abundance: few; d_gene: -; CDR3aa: CASGEQAGANVLTF; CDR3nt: TGTGCCAGCGGAGAGCAAGCGGGGGCCAACGTCCTGACTTTC
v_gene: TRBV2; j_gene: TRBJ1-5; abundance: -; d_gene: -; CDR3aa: CASSVSQGRNRQPQHF; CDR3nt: TGTGCCAGCAGTGTTAGTCAGGGTAGGAATAGGCAGCCCCAGCATTTT
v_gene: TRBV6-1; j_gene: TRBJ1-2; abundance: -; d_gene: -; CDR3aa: CASKRANYGYTF; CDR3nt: TGTGCCAGCAAGAGAGCTAACTATGGCTACACCTTC
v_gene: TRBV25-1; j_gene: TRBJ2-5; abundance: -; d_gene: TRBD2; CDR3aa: CASSELGTSLEETQYF; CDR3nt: TGTGCCAGCAGTGAACTAGGGACTAGCCTCGAGGAGACCCAGTACTTC
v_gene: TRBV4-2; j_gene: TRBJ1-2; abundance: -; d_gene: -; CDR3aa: CASSQETGGRSYGYTF; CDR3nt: TGTGCCAGCAGCCAAGAAACAGGAGGGAGATCTTATGGCTACACCTTC
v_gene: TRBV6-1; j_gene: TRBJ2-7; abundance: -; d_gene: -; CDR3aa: CASRSSASREQYF; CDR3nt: TGTGCCAGCAGGTCCTCGGCTAGCCGCGAGCAGTACTTC
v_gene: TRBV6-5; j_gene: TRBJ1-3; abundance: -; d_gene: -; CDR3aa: CASRPGGGNTIYF; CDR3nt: TGTGCCAGCCGGCCGGGGGGTGGAAACACCATATATTTT
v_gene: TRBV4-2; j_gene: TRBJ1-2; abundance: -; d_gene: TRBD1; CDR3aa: CASSHPQGEGGYTF; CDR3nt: TGTGCCAGCAGCCATCCGCAGGGGGAGGGTGGCTACACCTTC
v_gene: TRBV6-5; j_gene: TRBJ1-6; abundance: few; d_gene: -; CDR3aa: CASTGQRTNSPLHF; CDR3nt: TGTGCCAGTACCGGACAACGGACGAATTCACCCCTCCACTTT
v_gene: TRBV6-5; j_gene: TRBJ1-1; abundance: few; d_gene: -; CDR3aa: CASSPPGILDTEAFF; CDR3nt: TGTGCCAGCAGTCCACCGGGGATTCTGGACACTGAAGCTTTCTTT
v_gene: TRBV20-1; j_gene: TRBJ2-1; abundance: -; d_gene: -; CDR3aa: CSARDRDEQFF; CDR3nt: TGCAGTGCTAGAGATAGGGATGAGCAGTTCTTC
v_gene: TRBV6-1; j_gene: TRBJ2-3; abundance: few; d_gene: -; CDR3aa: CASSEGSLAVTDTQYF; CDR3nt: TGTGCCAGCAGTGAAGGAAGTCTGGCGGTCACAGATACGCAGTATTTT
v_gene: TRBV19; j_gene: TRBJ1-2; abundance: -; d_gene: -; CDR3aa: CASSQLFGRGGYGYTF; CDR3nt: TGTGCCAGTAGCCAACTCTTCGGGCGTGGGGGATATGGCTACACCTTC
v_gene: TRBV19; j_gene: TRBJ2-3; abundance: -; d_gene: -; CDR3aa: CASSNRGGAGTDTQYF; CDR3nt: TGTGCCAGTAGTAACAGAGGGGGGGCGGGCACAGATACGCAGTATTTT
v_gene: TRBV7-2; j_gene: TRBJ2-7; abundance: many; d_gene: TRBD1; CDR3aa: CASSHDRDYEQYF; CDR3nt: TGTGCCAGCAGCCATGACAGGGATTACGAGCAGTACTTC
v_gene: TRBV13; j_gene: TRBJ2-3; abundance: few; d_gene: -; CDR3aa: CASSLRDPDSTDTQYF; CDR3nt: TGTGCCAGCAGCTTACGGGACCCAGATAGCACAGATACGCAGTATTTT
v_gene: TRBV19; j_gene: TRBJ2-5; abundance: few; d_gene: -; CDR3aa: CASSQGIQETQYF; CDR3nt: TGTGCCAGTAGTCAGGGCATACAAGAGACCCAGTACTTC
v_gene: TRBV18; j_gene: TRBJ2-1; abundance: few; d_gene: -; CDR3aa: CASSPPGGGTGPNEQFF; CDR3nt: TGTGCCAGCTCACCACCGGGCGGGGGGACAGGGCCAAATGAGCAGTTCTTC
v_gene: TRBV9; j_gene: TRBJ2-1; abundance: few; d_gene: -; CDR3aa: CASSISGSGEQFF; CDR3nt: TGTGCCAGCAGCATATCGGGGTCCGGGGAGCAGTTCTTC
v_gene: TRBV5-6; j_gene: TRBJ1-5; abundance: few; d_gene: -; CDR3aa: CASSLAQGGQPQHF; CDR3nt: TGTGCCAGCAGCTTGGCTCAGGGTGGCCAGCCCCAGCATTTT
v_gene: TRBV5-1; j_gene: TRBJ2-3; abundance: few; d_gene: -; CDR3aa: CASSLGGRLSTDTQYF; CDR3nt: TGCGCCAGCAGCTTGGGGGGCCGATTAAGCACAGATACGCAGTATTTT
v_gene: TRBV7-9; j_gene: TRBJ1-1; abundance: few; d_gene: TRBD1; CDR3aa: CASSSRVGTDETEAFF; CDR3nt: TGTGCCAGCAGCTCAAGGGTGGGGACAGATGAAACTGAAGCTTTCTTT
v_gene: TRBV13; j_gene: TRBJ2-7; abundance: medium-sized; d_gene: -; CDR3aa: CASSLGRAYEQYF; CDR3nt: TGTGCCAGCAGCTTAGGGAGGGCCTACGAGCAGTACTTC
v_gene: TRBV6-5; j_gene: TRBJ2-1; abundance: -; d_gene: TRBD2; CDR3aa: CASRRAGGLEQFF; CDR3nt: TGTGCCAGCCGGCGAGCGGGGGGTCTTGAGCAGTTCTTC
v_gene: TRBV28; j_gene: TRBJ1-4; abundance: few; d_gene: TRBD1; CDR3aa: CATKPKTGFNEKLFF; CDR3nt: TGTGCCACCAAACCTAAGACAGGGTTTAATGAAAAACTGTTTTTT
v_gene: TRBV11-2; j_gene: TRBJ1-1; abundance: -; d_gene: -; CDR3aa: CASSLAGGLNTEAFF; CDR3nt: TGTGCCAGCAGCTTAGCGGGGGGGCTGAACACTGAAGCTTTCTTT
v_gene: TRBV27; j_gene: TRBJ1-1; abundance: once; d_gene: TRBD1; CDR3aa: CASRIAEGAAEAFF; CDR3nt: TGTGCCAGCCGAATTGCCGAGGGGGCGGCTGAAGCTTTCTTT
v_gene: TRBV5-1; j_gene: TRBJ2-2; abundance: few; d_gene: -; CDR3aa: CASSLWAENTGELFF; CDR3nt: TGCGCCAGCAGCTTGTGGGCCGAGAACACCGGGGAGCTGTTTTTT
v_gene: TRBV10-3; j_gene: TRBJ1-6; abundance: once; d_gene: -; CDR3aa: CAIRGGTSPLHF; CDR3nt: TGTGCCATCAGGGGGGGTACCTCACCCCTCCACTTT
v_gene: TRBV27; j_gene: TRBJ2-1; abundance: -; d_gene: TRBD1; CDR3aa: CASSSRTGGPYNEQFF; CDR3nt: TGTGCCAGCAGTTCTCGGACAGGGGGCCCCTACAATGAGCAGTTCTTC
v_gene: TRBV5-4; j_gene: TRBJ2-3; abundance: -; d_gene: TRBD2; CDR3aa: CASSTSGSTQYF; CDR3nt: TGTGCCAGCAGCACTAGCGGGAGTACGCAGTATTTT
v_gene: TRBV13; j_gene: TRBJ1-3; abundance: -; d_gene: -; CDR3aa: CASSPLWGGNTIYF; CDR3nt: TGTGCCAGCAGCCCCTTGTGGGGAGGAAACACCATATATTTT
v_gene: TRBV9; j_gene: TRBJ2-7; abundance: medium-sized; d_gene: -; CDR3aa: CASSPRGAISEQYF; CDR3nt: TGTGCCAGCAGCCCCCGGGGGGCCATATCCGAGCAGTACTTC
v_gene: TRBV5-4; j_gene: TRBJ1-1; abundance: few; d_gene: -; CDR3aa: CASSLGWRGTEAFF; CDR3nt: TGTGCCAGCAGCTTGGGGTGGAGAGGGACTGAAGCTTTCTTT
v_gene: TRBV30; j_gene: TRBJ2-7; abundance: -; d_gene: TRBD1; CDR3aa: CAWSPGQGIVYEQYF; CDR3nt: TGTGCCTGGAGCCCGGGACAGGGAATAGTCTACGAGCAGTACTTC
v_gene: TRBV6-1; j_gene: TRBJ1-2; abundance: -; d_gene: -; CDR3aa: CASNGAGNYGYTF; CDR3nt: TGTGCCAGCAATGGGGCAGGGAACTATGGCTACACCTTC
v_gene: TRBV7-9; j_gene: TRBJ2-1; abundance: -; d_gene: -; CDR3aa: CASSSELREGDEQFF; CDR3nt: TGTGCCAGCAGCTCGGAACTAAGAGAGGGCGATGAGCAGTTCTTC
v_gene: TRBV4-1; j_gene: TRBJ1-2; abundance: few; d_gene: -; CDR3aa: CASSQDLWGYGYTF; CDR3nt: TGCGCCAGCAGCCAAGATCTATGGGGGTACGGCTACACCTTC
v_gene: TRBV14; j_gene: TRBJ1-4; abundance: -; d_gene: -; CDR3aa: CASSQDLGGYEKLFF; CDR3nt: TGTGCCAGCAGCCAAGATCTAGGCGGGTATGAAAAACTGTTTTTT